The entry below describes one T cell receptor (beta chain). The target antigen is unknown. V was trimmed by 5 bases and J by 0 bases, leaving 19 bases between them. Germline V gene sequence: CDR1 MNHEY, CDR2 SMNVEV (reference sequence). This CDR3 comprises 17 residues. The protocol was immunoSEQ multiplex PCR, while the TCRdb copy is restricted to in-frame clones and leaves out a portion. The table records about 2.2 million clones, 93% of them present only once. The naive CD8 population came from CD45RO-negative cells selected for CCR7, without terminally differentiated effector memory CD45RA+ cells. This sample stems from a study of shared clonotypes between healthy human individuals. Study results and limitations: Memory subsets generally showed lower estimated richness than naive subsets. The four-donor shared clonotypes exceeded non-shared clonotypes in generation probability, with non-shared ones scoring lower.

This clonotype was sampled from a young man in good health. Some clones in this sample may be carry-over from other donors' samples. The rearrangement uses TRBV27 and TRBJ1-2; D possibly corresponds to TRBD1 (6 bases). The sample consisted of naive CD8+ T cells from PBMCs. As DNA, the CDR3 is TGTGCCAGCAGTCACTACTCCGGGACAAGATCTAACTATGGCTACACCTTC. It specifies CASSHYSGTRSNYGYTF.